Below are 17 T cell receptor beta chains sequenced from a single sample in a study of T cells in localized non-small cell lung cancer. TCRdb's copy holds only in-frame clones and misses some; the assay was immunoSEQ multiplex PCR. The profile shows around 22,000 clones, 88% of them singletons. This sample comprised peripheral blood mononuclear cells, obtained before any cancer treatment. These receptors all stem from a woman aged 35-75 years with stage III lung adenocarcinoma.

V is TRBV19 and J is TRBJ2-7; TRBD1 agrees at 11 bases. Trimming removed 4 bases from V and 4 bases from J; junction bases left unmatched: 6. This CDR3 spans 15 amino acids. CDR1 is LNHDA, CDR2 SQIVND, per germline (reference sequence). The CDR3 DNA follows: TGTGCCAGTAGTAGATCGGGACAGGGGGTATACGAGCAGTACTTC. This gives the protein CASSRSGQGVYEQYF. Full variable domain (outside the CDR3, taken from reference TRBV19 and TRBJ2-7): DGGITQSPKYLFRKEGQNVTLSCEQNLNHDAMYWYRQDPGQGLRLIYYSQIVNDFQKGDIAEGYSVSREKKESFPLTVTSAQKNPTAFYLCASSRSGQGVYEQYFGPGTRLTVT.

CDR3 loop: CASSLGSSAIYEQYF. CDR3 coding DNA: TGTGCCAGCAGCTTGGGGAGCTCAGCCATCTACGAGCAGTACTTC. This chain joins TRBV5-5 and TRBJ2-7; no firm D call. V lost 0 bases and J lost 3, with 13 bases in between. From germline, CDR1 is SGHKS and CDR2 YYEKEE (reference sequence). The CDR3 is 15 residues long.

The chain employs TRBV5-6 and TRBJ1-2; D ambiguous. V lost 1 base and J lost 6, with 10 bases in between. Germline loops: CDR1 SGHDT, CDR2 YYEEEE. The CDR3 covers 13 residues. CDR3 protein: CASSLFRADGYTF. The CDR3 DNA follows: TGTGCCAGCAGCTTGTTTAGGGCCGATGGCTACACCTTC.

The sample holds a few counts of this clone. The chain is built from TRBV9 and TRBJ1-3; 7 nucleotides agree with TRBD1. This CDR3 region has 15 residues. Germline assignment: CDR1 SGDLS and CDR2 YYNGEE. J lost 2 bases, V lost 0 bases, and 2 bases had no gene match. CDR3 sequence reads: CASSVGGGTGNTIYF. Here the CDR3 DNA reads TGTGCCAGCAGCGTAGGAGGGGGCACTGGAAACACCATATATTTT. The whole variable domain, filled in from reference TRBV9 and TRBJ1-3, reads DSGVTQTPKHLITATGQRVTLRCSPRSGDLSVYWYQQSLDQGLQFLIQYYNGEERAKGNILERFSAQQFPDLHSELNLSSLELGDSALYFCASSVGGGTGNTIYFGEGSWLTVV.

The rearrangement uses TRBV5-1 and TRBJ2-4, with 8 positions matching TRBD1. V lost 4 bases, J lost 6 bases, and 6 bases stayed unmatched. The CDR3 sequence is 14 residues long. In germline, CDR1 is SGHRS, CDR2 YFSETQ. The CDR3 sequence is CASSRAGQVNIQYF. The CDR3 nucleotides read TGCGCCAGCAGCCGTGCGGGACAGGTAAACATTCAGTACTTC. The complete variable domain, with remaining parts taken from reference TRBV5-1 and TRBJ2-4, reads KAGVTQTPRYLIKTRGQQVTLSCSPISGHRSVSWYQQTPGQGLQFLFEYFSETQRNKGNFPGRFSGRQFSNSRSEMNVSTLELGDSALYLCASSRAGQVNIQYFGAGTRLSVL.

The gene calls are TRBV4-1 and TRBJ2-1, with D possibly being TRBD1 or TRBD2 (7 bases each). V gave up 0 bases and J gave up 7 bases, with 19 bases separating them. CDR1 and CDR2 from the germline V gene are MGHRA and YSYEKL. The CDR3 runs 17 residues. The CDR3 DNA follows: TGCGCCAGCAGCCAAGATAGGGGGCGGGGGCCGCTTAATGAGCAGTTCTTC. It is translated as CASSQDRGRGPLNEQFF.

V usage is TRBV7-2 and J usage is TRBJ1-6; D unclear. V dropped 4 bases and J dropped 6 bases, with 19 bases sitting between them. This CDR3 has 17 residues. From germline, CDR1 is SGHTA and CDR2 FQGNSA. The CDR3 DNA follows: TGTGCCAGCAGCTGGACCGCGAGGGTGGGAGGTAATTCACCCCTCCACTTT. Its translation is CASSWTARVGGNSPLHF.

V is TRBV5-1 and J is TRBJ2-7; possible D gene TRBD1, 6 bases. This CDR3 region has 15 residues. Trimming cost V 4 bases and J 0 bases, with 14 bases left between them. Germline V gene lookup returns CDR1 SGHRS and CDR2 YFSETQ. The CDR3 nucleotides are TGCGCCAGCAGCCCTCGGGCAGGGGTCTCCTACGAGCAGTACTTC. Encoded protein: CASSPRAGVSYEQYF.

The V gene is TRBV5-1, the J gene TRBJ2-3; D is undetermined. V gave up 0 bases and J gave up 6 bases, with 5 bases separating them. From germline, CDR1 is SGHRS and CDR2 YFSETQ. CDR3 length equals 12 residues. CDR3 region: CASSLDGDTQYF. The CDR3 DNA follows: TGCGCCAGCAGCTTGGATGGGGATACGCAGTATTTT.

A few counts support this clone. The chain uses TRBV7-6 and TRBJ1-1; weak D call: TRBD1 (5 bases). The CDR3 is 12 amino acids. V lost 2 bases, J lost 4 bases, and 5 bases lay in between. Germline assignment: CDR1 SGHVS and CDR2 FNYEAQ. CDR3 in amino acids: CASSLRGTEAFF. The CDR3 bases are TGTGCCAGCAGCTTAAGGGGCACTGAAGCTTTCTTT.

This clone was counted between two and nine times. The CDR3 bases are TGTGCCAGCAGCTTAGAGCCCACCGGGGAGCTGTTTTTT. Its translation is CASSLEPTGELFF. This chain links TRBV7-2 with TRBJ2-2; unclear D gene. CDR3 length: 13 residues. CDR1 is SGHTA and CDR2 is FQGNSA in the germline V gene. Trimming shortened V by 1 base and J by 4 bases, and 4 bases separated the two germline ends.

The CDR3 spells CASSLSPGASTDTQYF. The CDR3 DNA reads as TGTGCCAGCAGCTTATCGCCGGGGGCTAGCACAGATACGCAGTATTTT. The gene calls are TRBV7-3 and TRBJ2-3, with D perhaps matching TRBD1 or TRBD2 (6 bases each). Germline V CDR1 and CDR2: SGHTA, FQGTGA. Trimming took off 2 bases at V and 0 bases at J, with 12 bases between the two ends. This CDR3 contains 16 residues.

The chain links TRBV7-2 to TRBJ2-5; TRBD2 aligns across 9 bases. CDR1 is SGHTA and CDR2 is FQGNSA in the germline V gene. This CDR3 spans 15 amino acids. V lost 3 bases and J lost 5; bases outside the gene matches: 7. The CDR3 DNA is TGTGCCAGCAGCTTGGTAGCGGGAGTGGTTGAGACCCAGTACTTC. Amino acids: CASSLVAGVVETQYF.

The chain uses TRBV14 and TRBJ1-6; D not certain. This CDR3 spans 15 amino acids. With 0 bases removed from V and 8 bases from J, the gap between germline ends came to 11 bases. Germline V gene lookup returns CDR1 SGHDN and CDR2 FVKESK. The CDR3 reads CASSQELASHSPLHF. The CDR3 nucleotides read TGTGCCAGCAGCCAAGAGTTGGCCAGCCATTCACCCCTCCACTTT.

The rearrangement links TRBV5-4 to TRBJ2-5; 10 bases are shared with TRBD2. CDR1 is SGHNT, CDR2 YYREEE, per germline (reference sequence). The ends lost 2 bases at V and 5 bases at J; junction bases unmatched: 6. This CDR3 comprises 15 residues. CDR3 nucleotides: TGTGCCAGCAGCTTACTAGCGGGGAGTATCGAGACCCAGTACTTC. It is translated as CASSLLAGSIETQYF.

The chain employs TRBV18 and TRBJ1-3; D remains ambiguous. Germline V gene lookup returns CDR1 KGHSH and CDR2 LQKENI. The germline V and J ends were trimmed by 3 bases and 0 bases, with 3 bases remaining between them. CDR3 length: 13 residues. The CDR3 DNA is TGTGCCAGCTCACCGTCCTCTGGAAACACCATATATTTT. It yields the protein CASSPSSGNTIYF.

V and J are TRBV2 and TRBJ2-7; 7 bases match TRBD2. The germline gives CDR1 SNHLY, CDR2 FYNNEI. The CDR3 has 13 amino acids. Germline trimming cut 6 bases from V and 0 bases from J; bases unmatched to any gene: 2. CDR3 in DNA: TGTGCCAGCAGGGGACTAACCTCCTACGAGCAGTACTTC. Translation: CASRGLTSYEQYF.